Detailed here is one T cell receptor beta chain. Only in-frame clones appear in the TCRdb table, and some are missing; sequencing was by immunoSEQ multiplex PCR. The sample lists 100,000 to 150,000 clones; about 88% were seen once. V shed 5 bases and J shed 4 bases, with 16 bases lying between them. CDR3 length: 15 residues. CDR1 is SEHNR and CDR2 is FQNEAQ in the germline V gene (reference sequence). The data stem from a study of control samples from healthy donors and cancer patients. This TCR was recovered from a man aged 45-65 years in good health. This chain connects TRBV7-9 to TRBJ2-3; D is perhaps TRBD2 (7 bases). What was sequenced was blood. This CDR3 is CASSPRGGQADTQYF. The CDR3 DNA follows: TGTGCCAGCAGCCCTAGGGGGGGGCAGGCAGATACGCAGTATTTT.